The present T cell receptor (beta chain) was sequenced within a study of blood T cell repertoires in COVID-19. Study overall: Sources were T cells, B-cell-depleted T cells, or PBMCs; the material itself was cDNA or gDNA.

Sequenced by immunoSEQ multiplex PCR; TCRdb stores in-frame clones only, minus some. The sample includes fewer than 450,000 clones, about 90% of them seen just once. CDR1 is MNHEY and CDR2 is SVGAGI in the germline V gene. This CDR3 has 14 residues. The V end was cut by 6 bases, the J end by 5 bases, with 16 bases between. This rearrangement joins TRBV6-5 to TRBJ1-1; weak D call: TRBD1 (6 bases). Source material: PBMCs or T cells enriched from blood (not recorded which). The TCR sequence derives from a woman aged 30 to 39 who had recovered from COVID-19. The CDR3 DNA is TGTGCCAGCAGAGTTAACAGGGTAGCGACTGAAGCTTTCTTT. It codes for CASRVNRVATEAFF.